One sample yielded the 5 T cell receptor beta chains listed below, sequenced in a study of T-cell reconstitution after alpha-beta-depleted transplantation in children. Molecular barcoding with unique molecular identifiers was used for the TCRbeta library. One entry per CDR3 protein, called by TCRdb with MiXCR from the PCR reads. This table holds 250,000 to 300,000 distinct CDR3 sequences, 10% found once. The sequencing used PBMCs, collected before TCRalphabeta/CD19-depleted stem cell transplant. These TCRs come from a boy under three years old with acute myeloid leukemia, due to receive a stem cell transplant.

This clonotype was observed at least ten times. This chain uses TRBV12-3 or TRBV12-4 with TRBJ2-3; D uncertain. The V and J ends lost 5 bases and 5 bases respectively, with 2 bases between them. This CDR3 is built from 10 residues. Written as DNA, the CDR3 is TGTGCCAGCAGTCTAGATACGCAGTATTTT. Amino acids: CASSLDTQYF.

This clonotype showed up many times. The chain is built from TRBV4-3 and TRBJ2-1; TRBD2 agrees at 10 bases. Per the germline V gene, CDR1 is LGHNA and CDR2 is YSLEER. CDR3 length: 15 residues. V dropped 1 base and J dropped 4; count of bases not matched to a gene: 1. The CDR3 DNA reads as TGCGCCAGCAGCCAAGGGACTAGCGGATACAATGAGCAGTTCTTC. Protein: CASSQGTSGYNEQFF.

The table lists this clonotype with many counts. The chain has TRBV24-1 and TRBJ2-3; a weak D match, TRBD1 (5 bases). The germline V and J ends were trimmed by 4 bases and 0 bases, with 19 bases remaining between them. There are 18 residues in the CDR3. CDR1 KGHDR and CDR2 SFDVKD come from the germline V gene. CDR3 region: CATSDRPRGAFSTDTQYF. CDR3 sequence (DNA): TGTGCCACCAGTGACCGTCCAAGGGGTGCGTTTAGCACAGATACGCAGTATTTT.

At least ten counts were recorded for this clonotype. This chain links TRBV10-3 with TRBJ2-3; TRBD2 is a possible D gene (5 bases). The germline V gene encodes CDR1 ENHRY and CDR2 SYGVKD. Trimming took off 10 bases at V and 5 bases at J, with 22 bases between the two ends. The CDR3 is made up of 15 amino acids. CDR3 sequence reads: CATYFEGTTRDTQYF. The DNA for the CDR3 is TGTGCCACGTATTTCGAGGGAACTACACGAGATACGCAGTATTTT.

This clonotype occurred a few times. The chain recombines TRBV3-1 with TRBJ1-2; D not certain. CDR1 is LGHDT and CDR2 is YNNKEL in the germline V gene (reference sequence). Trimming left V 3 bases short and J 8 bases short, with 16 bases between. The CDR3 is 14 amino acids. CDR3 sequence: CASSHEGIPRGYTF. The CDR3 DNA reads TGTGCCAGCAGCCACGAAGGGATCCCTCGGGGCTACACCTTC.